This T cell receptor (beta chain) was retrieved from a study of blood T cells in healthy people across ages. Trimming took 4 bases from V and 5 from J, leaving 9 bases between them. Germline loops: CDR1 SEHNR, CDR2 FQNEAQ (reference sequence). The CDR3 spans 13 residues. Study findings and constraints: Bulk PBMC profiling left naive and antigen-experienced comparisons inconclusive.

Collection of around 9.3 milliliters of peripheral blood was performed for each donor. There are a few counts of this clonotype. Its specificity is unknown. The use of a sample-barcoded 5' primer and a J-beta primer mix characterized a second PCR of about 7 to 12 cycles. In TCRdb, the 5' RACE reads were re-called with MiXCR into one record per CDR3 protein. The sample includes 1.5 million to 2 million distinct CDR3 sequences, roughly 50% seen only once; the top ten take 2.1%. The source of this sequence is a middle-aged woman in good health. The chain uses TRBV7-9 and TRBJ2-1, with TRBD1 as a possible D gene (6 bases). The sequencing sample was made of blood. CDR3 nucleotide sequence: TGTGCCAGCAGCTCCGGACAGCACAATGAGCAGTTCTTC. It translates to CASSSGQHNEQFF.